This TCR beta chain was identified during a study of CXCR3-negative and CXCR3-positive naive CD8 T cells (dated by TCRdb to about 2019). For the wider study: In total, 120 million to 150 million TRB reads were obtained, which works out to roughly 1.5 +/- 0.3 million reads per library. Diversity and physicochemical repertoire analyses were performed on about a dozen donors pooled from two independent experiments. Naive subsets from about five donors and memory cells from 3 donors were included in the TRBV-TRBJ cluster analysis. General conclusions and limits of the study: Surface CD5, linked to self-reactivity in mice, was comparable between naive subsets; TCR interaction strength was therefore also inferred from TRB CDR3 physicochemical properties. TRBV-TRBJ usage was similar between naive CXCR3-negative and CXCR3-positive cells from the same donor, while memory cells showed distinct patterns. TRB CDR3s from CXCR3-positive naive cells showed higher hydrophobicity (lower Kidera factor 4), lower energy, and higher strength and volume indices than CXCR3-negative naive cells. Repertoire diversity was comparably high in both naive subsets but much lower in memory CD8+ T cells. Freshly isolated PBMCs were used for most assays because CXCR3 expression partially decreased after cryopreservation.

TCRdb names NextSeq 550 as the instrument used. The Human TCR Profiling Kit (MiLaboratory) was used to prepare UMI-labeled 5' RACE TRB cDNA libraries. The full amount of extracted RNA was used for cDNA synthesis, and the full amount of resulting cDNA was used for PCR amplification. Libraries were prepared in parallel with an identical number of PCR cycles. Per the source publication's procedure: With a minimum of two reads required per UMI, MIGEC and MiXCR pulled out about 52,000 +/- 9,100 unique UMI-labeled TRB cDNA molecules from each library. Each library averaged about 38,000 +/- 11,000 functional in-frame TRB CDR3 nucleotide clonotypes without stop codons. After downsampling to 5000 UMI-labeled TRB molecules per sample, diversity metrics such as normalized Shannon-Wiener and Chao1 were calculated in VDJtools. VDJtools computed clonotype-size-weighted physicochemical properties of the central five CDR3 residues: interaction energy, strength, volume and Kidera factor 4. TCRdb reprocessed the raw reads; every CDR3 protein sequence is a single record, and DNA is not supplied. These V and J calls originate from TCRdb's pipeline instead of the authors' own analysis. The table held for this sample gives some 130,000 distinct CDR3 sequences. Roughly 0.29% of the sample goes to the ten largest clones.

Concerning this clonotype itself: Its specific antigen is unknown.

From a lookup of the germline V gene, CDR1 and CDR2 are SQVTM and ANQGSEA. Inclusive of the bounding cysteine and phenylalanine, the CDR3 is 12 residues long. The entry carries no DNA sequence. For each CD8+ T cell subset, flow sorting was done in triplicate, and around 300,000 cells per subset went directly into RLT lysis buffer. To keep memory contaminants out, a stringent definition of naive CD8+ T cells was applied: CD45RO-CCR7+CD27+CD95-. Peripheral blood mononuclear cells were isolated from buffy coats using standard density gradient centrifugation. Naive CXCR3-negative and CXCR3-positive CD8+ T cells were flow-sorted using a FACSAria III. An RNeasy Mini Kit was used to extract total RNA from the sorted cells.

This receptor was taken from a human donor in good health. Some clones in this sample may be carry-over from other donors' samples. Recombination linked TRBV29-1 to TRBJ2-1; TCRdb picks TRBD1, but there is no DNA to check that call. Source material: naive CXCR3- CD8+ T cells from blood. The cell subset or site label here, explained by the study, means: CD45RO-CCR7+CD27+CD95- naive CD8+ T cells lacking CXCR3 (TNR3-). The CDR3 reads CSARVGPNEQLF.